This T cell receptor beta chain derives from a study of T cells in Graves' hyperthyroidism and ophthalmopathy. The CDR3 has 18 residues. Germline CDR1 is SGHKS and CDR2 is YYEKEE (reference sequence). V dropped 4 bases and J dropped 0 bases, with 20 bases sitting between them. Regions amplified from RNA transcripts were the TCR beta CDR3 regions. TCR CDR3 regions were first amplified by RT-PCR with HTBI primers. In TCRdb, the multiplex PCR reads were re-called with MiXCR into one record per CDR3 protein. The sample lists approximately 330,000 distinct CDR3 sequences, roughly an eighth occurring once. The source material was blood. J is TRBJ2-1 and V is TRBV5-5; TRBD1 is a possible D gene (7 bases). The TCR originated in a woman in her thirties or forties with Graves' ophthalmopathy. For the CDR3, the DNA is TGTGCCAGCAGCCCAGCAGGGGGAGGTAAACGCTCCTACAATGAGCAGTTCTTC. Its translation: CASSPAGGGKRSYNEQFF.